The next 9 T cell receptor beta chains were all read from a single sample in a study of identical twins. Via MiXCR, TCRdb re-called the 5' RACE reads, giving one row per CDR3 protein. The sample shows around 570,000 distinct CDR3 sequences, 9.6% of them seen only once. The same specimen was also included in a second study, on yellow fever vaccine responses in identical twins.

Sample: PBMCs. Receptors originate from a woman aged 18-29 years in good health.

As for this clonotype: Germline is not matched at one junction end, which may reflect a read error. The chain combines TRBV28 with TRBJ2-7; 7 positions agree with TRBD1. This CDR3 region has 14 residues. CDR1 is MDHEN and CDR2 is SYDVKM in the germline V gene. The CDR3 sequence: CASSFFSGGIGTSF. CDR3 sequence (DNA): TGTGCCAGCAGTTTTTTTTCAGGGGGAATAGGAACAAGCTTC.

This clonotype has only a few counts. The V gene is TRBV7-9, the J gene TRBJ2-1, with no clear D. Trimming pared 8 bases from V and 6 bases from J, leaving 11 bases between. This CDR3 contains 12 residues. Germline-derived CDR1 and CDR2 are SEHNR and FQNEAQ (reference sequence). CDR3 region: CASRSPGNEQFF. The CDR3 nucleotides read TGTGCCAGCCGTTCGCCCGGCAATGAGCAGTTCTTC.

Ten or more counts support this clonotype. The chain uses TRBV3-1 and TRBJ2-1, with 9 nucleotides matching TRBD2. This CDR3 has 17 amino acids. CDR1 and CDR2 (germline): LGHDT, YNNKEL (reference sequence). V lost 5 bases to trimming and J lost 0 bases; unmatched junction nucleotides: 8. The CDR3 DNA reads TGTGCCAGCAGCTACCTAGCGGGAAAATACTCCTACAATGAGCAGTTCTTC. It is translated as CASSYLAGKYSYNEQFF.

Points on this clonotype: The junction departs from the called germline gene at one end, perhaps through a read error. The rearrangement links TRBV2 to TRBJ2-3; D gene uncertain. Germline CDR1 is SNHLY and CDR2 is FYNNEI. The CDR3 has 13 residues. The CDR3 sequence: CASSDEASTSPDF. CDR3 bases: TGTGCCAGCAGTGACGAAGCGAGCACATCCCCCGATTTT.

This clonotype was seen ten or more times. V and J are TRBV6-1 and TRBJ2-1; TRBD1 aligns across 10 bases. V shed 7 bases and J 9 bases; nucleotides not matched to a gene: 12. CDR3 length: 15 residues. Germline loops: CDR1 MNHNS, CDR2 SASEGT. As DNA, the CDR3 is TGTGCCAGCATCCCCGGGACAGGGGAGTCGGGTGAGCAGTTCTTC. Its translation is CASIPGTGESGEQFF.

The V call is TRBV2, the J call TRBJ2-5, with D possibly called TRBD1 or TRBD2 (5 bases each). The CDR3 is 13 amino acids. The germline V and J ends were trimmed by 10 bases and 3 bases, with 15 bases remaining between them. Germline V gene sequence: CDR1 SNHLY, CDR2 FYNNEI. CDR3 loop: CATSGQGEETQYF. The CDR3 DNA is TGTGCCACCTCGGGGCAGGGAGAAGAGACCCAGTACTTC.

The sample holds a few counts of this clonotype. The chain joins TRBV10-3 to TRBJ2-7; 8 bases are a match to TRBD2. V lost 0 bases, J lost 3 bases, and 13 bases stayed unmatched. This CDR3 is 18 amino acids long. Per germline, CDR1 ENHRY and CDR2 SYGVKD. The DNA for the CDR3 is TGTGCCATCAGTGAGTCATGGGGGGTAGCGGGAAAGAACTACGAGCAGTACTTC. Its translation is CAISESWGVAGKNYEQYF.

This clonotype was seen repeatedly, ten times or more. The CDR3 DNA reads TGTGCCAGCAGCTTAGTCGGGTACACCGGGGAGCTGTTTTTT. It yields the protein CASSLVGYTGELFF. The V call is TRBV11-2, the J call TRBJ2-2; D not certain. Trimming took 1 base from V and 3 from J, leaving 6 bases between them. This CDR3 spans 14 amino acids. The V gene's germline CDR1 is SGHAT and CDR2 FQNNGV.

This clonotype turned up a few times. The chain combines TRBV3-1 with TRBJ2-3; the match to TRBD2 covers 16 bases. The CDR3 has 18 residues. CDR1 and CDR2 (germline): LGHDT, YNNKEL (reference sequence). The V and J ends lost 6 bases and 6 bases, in that order; junction bases with no gene match: 12. CDR3 region: CASSIPGLAGGREDTQYF. The DNA for the CDR3 is TGTGCCAGCAGTATTCCGGGACTAGCGGGGGGGCGTGAGGATACGCAGTATTTT.